These 25 T cell receptor beta chains were sequenced from one sample in a study of T cell responses to AZD1222 COVID-19 vaccine. The repertoire was sequenced with immunoSEQ multiplex PCR; TCRdb's copy has only in-frame clones and lacks some. The sample records 130,000 to 150,000 clones, around 84% being singletons. Sequenced here: peripheral blood, sampled 28 days after the second AZD1222 dose. The source of these receptors is an adult who received the AZD1222 COVID-19 vaccine.

The chain joins TRBV20-1 to TRBJ1-2; D is undetermined. The CDR3 spans 12 residues. Trimming cost V 3 bases and J 2 bases, with 7 bases left between them. Germline V gives CDR1 DFQATT, CDR2 SNEGSKA (reference sequence). The CDR3 DNA is TGCAGTGCTAGTGGGCAGAACTATGGCTACACCTTC. It codes for CSASGQNYGYTF.

V and J are TRBV5-1 and TRBJ2-3; a possible D gene is TRBD2 (6 bases). Trimming pared 6 bases from V and 2 bases from J, leaving 13 bases between. CDR3 length: 14 residues. Looked up from germline, CDR1 is SGHRS and CDR2 is YFSETQ. The CDR3 here is CASTSGDATDTQYF. In nucleotides, the CDR3 is TGCGCCAGCACCTCGGGAGATGCCACAGATACGCAGTATTTT.

V usage is TRBV10-3 and J usage is TRBJ2-7; TRBD1 might be the D (6 bases). Trimming took off 7 bases at V and 0 bases at J, with 10 bases between the two ends. This CDR3 spans 13 amino acids. The germline V gene has CDR1 ENHRY and CDR2 SYGVKD. As DNA, the CDR3 is TGTGCCATCAAAGGGGGAAGCTCCTACGAGCAGTACTTC. Translated: CAIKGGSSYEQYF.

The V call is TRBV5-6, the J call TRBJ1-5, with D possibly being TRBD1 (5 bases). Germline V gene lookup returns CDR1 SGHDT and CDR2 YYEEEE. CDR3 length: 14 amino acids. Trimming stripped 2 bases from V and 5 bases from J, with 11 bases between. This CDR3 is CASSLVGGDQPQHF. The CDR3 nucleotides read TGTGCCAGCAGCTTAGTGGGGGGGGATCAGCCCCAGCATTTT.

This clone appeared once. This chain uses TRBV18 with TRBJ2-3; D ambiguous. The length of the CDR3 is 12 residues. Germline-derived CDR1 and CDR2 are KGHSH and LQKENI. The ends were cut back, 3 bases at V and 1 base at J, with 2 bases in the middle. CDR3 DNA sequence: TGTGCCAGCTCACCGGGCACAGATACGCAGTATTTT. This translates into CASSPGTDTQYF.

The chain joins TRBV6-5 to TRBJ2-1; D gene uncertain. CDR3 length: 10 residues. Germline CDR1 and CDR2: MNHEY and SVGAGI. Trimming took 8 bases from V and 8 from J, leaving 7 bases between them. The CDR3 protein is CASGWDEQFF. The CDR3 DNA sequence: TGTGCCAGCGGTTGGGATGAGCAGTTCTTC.

The chain employs TRBV27 and TRBJ2-7; D is possibly TRBD2 (6 bases). Trimming shortened V by 6 bases and J by 1 base, and 10 bases separated the two germline ends. Germline loops: CDR1 MNHEY, CDR2 SMNVEV (reference sequence). The CDR3 consists of 13 residues. The CDR3 DNA sequence: TGTGCCAGCAGACTAGGAGGGTCCTACGAGCAGTACTTC. It specifies CASRLGGSYEQYF.

In its sample, this clone was seen a few times. The chain links TRBV4-1 to TRBJ2-3, with 10 bases fitting TRBD1. After removal of 4 bases from V and 4 bases from J, the junction contained 11 bases not matched to a gene. The CDR3 sequence is 17 residues long. Germline values: CDR1 MGHRA, CDR2 YSYEKL. The CDR3 bases are TGCGCCAGCAGCCGCGACACCGACAGGGGGCGGGCAGATACGCAGTATTTT. Amino acids: CASSRDTDRGRADTQYF.

This clone was seen a single time. The chain carries TRBV19 and TRBJ1-1; 7 bases agree with TRBD1. CDR1 LNHDA and CDR2 SQIVND come from the germline V gene (reference sequence). The CDR3 extends over 15 amino acids. V lost 3 bases and J lost 6; bases outside the gene matches: 10. CDR3 loop: CASSIPQGGRPEAFF. The DNA for the CDR3 is TGTGCCAGTAGTATTCCCCAGGGGGGTCGGCCTGAAGCTTTCTTT. Together with reference TRBV19 and TRBJ1-1, the CDR3 gives the full variable domain: DGGITQSPKYLFRKEGQNVTLSCEQNLNHDAMYWYRQDPGQGLRLIYYSQIVNDFQKGDIAEGYSVSREKKESFPLTVTSAQKNPTAFYLCASSIPQGGRPEAFFGQGTRLTVV.

The CDR3 loop reads CASSQDRVGYTF. CDR3 sequence (DNA): TGTGCCAGCAGCCAAGACAGGGTCGGCTACACCTTC. The chain is built from TRBV5-4 and TRBJ1-2, with TRBD1 matching over 7 bases. The CDR3 is 12 amino acids. The V and J ends lost 4 bases and 8 bases, in that order; junction bases with no gene match: 5. From germline, CDR1 is SGHNT and CDR2 YYREEE (reference sequence). The whole variable domain, remainder taken from reference TRBV5-4 and TRBJ1-2, is ETGVTQSPTHLIKTRGQQVTLRCSSQSGHNTVSWYQQALGQGPQFIFQYYREEENGRGNFPPRFSGLQFPNYSSELNVNALELDDSALYLCASSQDRVGYTFGSGTRLTVV.

V gene TRBV6-5 combines with J gene TRBJ2-4; unclear D gene. The CDR3 runs to 11 residues. V lost 4 bases, J lost 6 bases, and 4 bases lay in between. Per germline, CDR1 MNHEY and CDR2 SVGAGI. Here the CDR3 DNA reads TGTGCCAGCAGTTCCCTAAACATTCAGTACTTC. It is translated as CASSSLNIQYF.

The chain combines TRBV11-2 with TRBJ2-3; tentatively, D is TRBD2 (6 bases). V was shortened by 2 bases and J by 4 bases, with 10 bases between the two germline ends. This CDR3 has 14 residues. Germline loops: CDR1 SGHAT, CDR2 FQNNGV. CDR3 sequence: CASSLNGGADTQYF. CDR3 nucleotide sequence: TGTGCCAGCAGCTTAAATGGCGGGGCAGATACGCAGTATTTT.

CDR3 in amino acids: CASRTGTVNTEAFF. DNA for the CDR3: TGTGCCAGCAGAACCGGGACAGTGAACACTGAAGCTTTCTTT. The V gene is TRBV6-5, the J gene TRBJ1-1; 7 nucleotides agree with TRBD1. The CDR3 loop spans 14 amino acids. Trimming at V came to 6 bases and at J to 0 bases, leaving 4 bases not matched to a gene. The V gene's germline CDR1 is MNHEY and CDR2 SVGAGI.

The gene calls are TRBV6-5 and TRBJ1-1, with D maybe TRBD1 (5 bases). The CDR3 covers 13 residues. Germline V gene lookup returns CDR1 MNHEY and CDR2 SVGAGI. Trimming removed 0 bases at V and 11 bases at J, with 13 bases between. CDR3 DNA sequence: TGTGCCAGCAGTTACTCCAATCTGGGGGACGCTTTCTTT. Residues: CASSYSNLGDAFF.

This clone was seen a few times. V gene TRBV7-9 combines with J gene TRBJ2-7, with D possibly being TRBD1 (6 bases). The CDR3 is 12 amino acids. Per germline, CDR1 SEHNR and CDR2 FQNEAQ (reference sequence). Trimming removed 9 bases from V and 2 bases from J, with 11 bases in between. The CDR3 spells CASQTGTYEQYF. The CDR3 bases are TGTGCCAGTCAGACAGGAACCTACGAGCAGTACTTC.

The chain combines TRBV5-1 with TRBJ1-3; 7 nucleotides align to TRBD1. From germline, CDR1 is SGHRS and CDR2 YFSETQ. The CDR3 is 16 residues long. The V gene end was trimmed by 4 bases and the J gene end by 0 bases; junction bases not matched to a gene: 7. In DNA form, the CDR3 reads TGCGCCAGCAGCGGGGGACAGACCTCCTCTGGAAACACCATATATTTT. Protein: CASSGGQTSSGNTIYF.

The J gene is TRBJ1-1, the V gene TRBV6-5, with D possibly matching TRBD1 (5 bases). Looked up from germline, CDR1 is MNHEY and CDR2 is SVGAGI. The germline V and J ends were trimmed by 7 bases and 4 bases, with 13 bases remaining between them. There are 13 residues in the CDR3. The CDR3 spells CASMRGKATEAFF. In nucleotides, the CDR3 is TGTGCCAGCATGAGGGGCAAGGCCACTGAAGCTTTCTTT.

The chain is built from TRBV29-1 and TRBJ2-5; 10 bases are a match to TRBD2. Germline lookup yields CDR1 SQVTM and CDR2 ANQGSEA. The CDR3 covers 14 residues. The trim removed 7 bases at V and 9 bases at J, leaving 14 bases unmatched. The CDR3 loop reads CSAPLAGSTKAQYF. For the CDR3, the DNA is TGCAGCGCCCCACTAGCGGGGAGCACAAAGGCCCAGTACTTC. Drawing the rest from reference TRBV29-1 and TRBJ2-5, the complete variable domain is SAVISQKPSRDICQRGTSLTIQCQVDSQVTMMFWYRQQPGQSLTLIATANQGSEATYESGFVIDKFPISRPNLTFSTLTVSNMSPEDSSIYLCSAPLAGSTKAQYFGPGTRLLVL.

With regard to this clone: One junction end does not reproduce the germline sequence, and a read error may be involved. The gene calls are TRBV7-7 and TRBJ2-3; no clear D gene. CDR3 length: 14 residues. From germline, CDR1 is SSHAT and CDR2 FNYEAQ (reference sequence). The CDR3 protein is CASSFGPGTDTQYF. The CDR3, as DNA: TGTGCTAGCAGCTTCGGACCCGGGACAGATACGCAGTATTTT.

Written as DNA, the CDR3 is TGTGCCAGCAGCTTCAGGGGAACTAATGAAAAACTGTTTTTT. It codes for CASSFRGTNEKLFF. The chain employs TRBV7-9 and TRBJ1-4; a weak D match, TRBD1 (6 bases). The V and J ends lost 3 bases and 1 base respectively, with 6 bases between them. The CDR3 is made up of 14 amino acids. The V gene's germline CDR1 is SEHNR and CDR2 FQNEAQ (reference sequence).

V and J are TRBV4-1 and TRBJ2-5; D might be TRBD2 (6 bases). The germline gives CDR1 MGHRA, CDR2 YSYEKL. Trimming took off 1 base at V and 11 bases at J, with 14 bases between the two ends. CDR3 length equals 13 residues. The CDR3 spells CASSQGPTRGQYF. The CDR3, as DNA: TGCGCCAGCAGCCAAGGGCCCACACGGGGGCAGTACTTC.

CDR3: CASGRPWTSDDNEQFF. CDR3 in DNA: TGTGCTAGTGGTCGCCCTTGGACTAGCGACGACAATGAGCAGTTCTTC. The rearrangement uses TRBV12-5 and TRBJ2-1; 9 positions match TRBD2. Trimming at V came to 5 bases and at J to 5 bases, leaving 10 bases not matched to a gene. The CDR3 consists of 16 residues. Germline loops: CDR1 LGHNT, CDR2 FRNRAP.

The chain employs TRBV29-1 and TRBJ1-4, with TRBD1 matching over 11 bases. CDR3 length: 12 amino acids. The V gene end was trimmed by 7 bases and the J gene end by 7 bases; junction bases not matched to a gene: 2. The germline CDR1 and CDR2 sequences are SQVTM and ANQGSEA. The CDR3 DNA sequence: TGCAGCGGGGGACAGGGGGTTGAAAAACTGTTTTTT. This gives the protein CSGGQGVEKLFF.

The chain couples TRBV11-3 to TRBJ1-1; 9 bases are shared with TRBD1. Germline trimming cut 5 bases from V and 3 bases from J; bases unmatched to any gene: 7. The CDR3 sequence is 15 residues long. The germline V gene has CDR1 SGHNT and CDR2 YENEEA. CDR3 region: CASSPETGGYTEAFF. CDR3 coding DNA: TGTGCCAGCAGCCCAGAGACAGGGGGGTACACTGAAGCTTTCTTT.

This clone showed up just a few times. The chain employs TRBV2 and TRBJ1-3, with no clear D. Germline values: CDR1 SNHLY, CDR2 FYNNEI. The ends were cut back, 5 bases at V and 0 bases at J, with 8 bases in the middle. The CDR3 runs 14 residues. This CDR3 is CASSPRLSGNTIYF. CDR3 in DNA: TGTGCCAGCAGTCCTCGGCTCTCTGGAAACACCATATATTTT. Using reference TRBV2 and TRBJ1-3 for the parts outside the CDR3, the full variable domain is EPEVTQTPSHQVTQMGQEVILRCVPISNHLYFYWYRQILGQKVEFLVSFYNNEISEKSEIFDDQFSVERPDGSNFTLKIRSTKLEDSAMYFCASSPRLSGNTIYFGEGSWLTVV.